This T cell receptor beta chain was sequenced in a study of blood T cell repertoires in COVID-19. The germline gives CDR1 KGHSH, CDR2 LQKENI. There are 14 residues in the CDR3. Trimming removed 3 bases at V and 6 bases at J, with 12 bases between. In the original analysis: Estimates of nucleated cell counts were drawn from the amplification of reference gene primers. Produced via immunoSEQ multiplex PCR; TCRdb's table is partial and in-frame only. Clone size and the V and J calls come from that table; the DNA yielded D and trimming. The profile shows over 250,000 clones, about 90% of them singletons. The sample comprised PBMCs or T cells enriched from blood (not recorded which). This TCR was recovered from a woman in her twenties or thirties who had recovered from COVID-19. The chain is built from TRBV18 and TRBJ2-1; weak D call: TRBD1 (6 bases). CDR3: CASSPGHLGNEQFF. DNA of the CDR3: TGTGCCAGCTCACCGGGACACCTCGGCAATGAGCAGTTCTTC.